The TCR beta chain under discussion was sequenced for a study of cytomegalovirus exposure and HLA in healthy donors. Overall study results and limits: A likely sequencing artifact accounted for one observed cluster of highly shared sequence variants. It was reported that the classifier diagnosed cytomegalovirus status with high specificity and sensitivity in both the original and validation cohorts. Productive rates of about 87% or about 30% were seen for most TCR beta V segments in an earlier analysis.

This clone has just one count. Its antigen remains unknown. From germline, CDR1 is MRHNA and CDR2 SNTAGT. This CDR3 spans 15 amino acids. Trimming at V came to 2 bases and at J to 9 bases, leaving 8 bases not matched to a gene. It was healthy bone marrow donors who served as donors. PCR used 60 Vbeta primers and 13 Jbeta primers. The table came from immunoSEQ multiplex PCR; TCRdb's copy has only in-frame clones and leaves some out. The table includes just under 65,000 clones, just under 80% detected once. This sequence joins TRBV6-4 and TRBJ2-1, with 9 nucleotides matching TRBD2. The clonotype originates from a young woman in good health and CMV-seronegative. The specimen was PBMCs. In DNA, the CDR3 is TGTGCCAGCAGTGACAGTGCGGGGGGGCAGGGTGAGCAGTTCTTC. This gives the protein CASSDSAGGQGEQFF.